The following is a T cell receptor beta chain sequence with its context. The CDR3 is 13 amino acids. Trimming removed 3 bases at V and 4 bases at J, with 6 bases between. The method was immunoSEQ multiplex PCR; TCRdb's version includes in-frame clones alone and lacks a portion of them. The profile covers roughly 60,000 clones, with 70% to 90% appearing a single time and more than 1% taken by the ten largest. The entry originates in a study of blood T cell repertoires in COVID-19. The sample comprised peripheral blood. The receptor was isolated from a man between 40 and 49 years old with acute or convalescent COVID-19. The chain has TRBV12-3 or TRBV12-4 and TRBJ1-4, with no clear D. CDR3 amino acids: CASSFRHNEKLFF. CDR3 coding DNA: TGTGCCAGCAGTTTCCGACATAATGAAAAACTGTTTTTT.